These 24 T cell receptor beta chains share one sample of origin, sequenced in a study of technical replicates of blood from a few donors. Here immunoSEQ multiplex PCR was the method, and the copy in TCRdb shows in-frame clones only, minus some. The sample contains 60,000 to 80,000 clones, approximately 91% of which appear only once. Material for sequencing was PBMCs. The receptor source for this set is a human donor in good health. Some clones in this sample may be carry-over from other donors' samples.

The chain is built from TRBV20-1 and TRBJ2-7; TRBD2 might be the D (5 bases). The germline V gene encodes CDR1 DFQATT and CDR2 SNEGSKA (reference sequence). CDR3 length: 8 amino acids. The CDR3 sequence: CSTREQYF. CDR3 bases: TGCAGCACTAGGGAGCAGTACTTC.

The rearrangement links TRBV5-4 to TRBJ2-3; 9 positions match TRBD2. The V and J ends lost 1 base and 3 bases, in that order; junction bases with no gene match: 6. Germline CDR1 is SGHNT and CDR2 is YYREEE (reference sequence). The CDR3 loop spans 16 amino acids. This CDR3 is CASSLWRGGVTDTQYF. As DNA, the CDR3 is TGTGCCAGCAGCTTGTGGCGCGGGGGGGTTACAGATACGCAGTATTTT. Full variable domain (missing parts from reference TRBV5-4 and TRBJ2-3): ETGVTQSPTHLIKTRGQQVTLRCSSQSGHNTVSWYQQALGQGPQFIFQYYREEENGRGNFPPRFSGLQFPNYSSELNVNALELDDSALYLCASSLWRGGVTDTQYFGPGTRLTVL.

This rearrangement joins TRBV6-5 to TRBJ2-3; the D gene is possibly TRBD2 (6 bases). This CDR3 has 15 amino acids. V lost 2 bases and J lost 0, with 9 bases in between. Germline assignment: CDR1 MNHEY and CDR2 SVGAGI. CDR3 in amino acids: CASSYRGLSTDTQYF. The CDR3 bases are TGTGCCAGCAGTTACAGGGGACTTAGCACAGATACGCAGTATTTT.

J is TRBJ1-2 and V is TRBV6-6; TRBD1 aligns across 12 bases. The CDR3 loop spans 14 amino acids. With 4 bases clipped from V and 6 bases from J, the junction kept 3 bases outside the gene matches. Germline CDR1 is MNHNY and CDR2 is SVGAGI (reference sequence). CDR3 sequence reads: CASSSGQGANGYTF. CDR3 nucleotides: TGTGCCAGCAGTTCGGGACAGGGGGCGAATGGCTACACCTTC.

The rearrangement joins TRBV5-6 to TRBJ2-2; TRBD1 agrees at 8 bases. The CDR3 sequence is 14 residues long. Germline V lookup: CDR1 SGHDT, CDR2 YYEEEE. Losses at the gene ends were 4 bases for V and 7 bases for J; bases not matched to a gene: 6. CDR3 amino acids: CASSGQGRVGELFF. CDR3 bases: TGTGCCAGCAGCGGACAGGGAAGGGTCGGGGAGCTGTTTTTT. The full variable domain, its missing parts supplied by reference TRBV5-6 and TRBJ2-2, is DAGVTQSPTHLIKTRGQQVTLRCSPKSGHDTVSWYQQALGQGPQFIFQYYEEEERQRGNFPDRFSGHQFPNYSSELNVNALLLGDSALYLCASSGQGRVGELFFGEGSRLTVL.

The chain recombines TRBV9 with TRBJ2-7, with a possible D match to TRBD2 (6 bases). The CDR3 sequence is 15 residues long. V lost 6 bases, J lost 4 bases, and 20 bases lay in between. Germline V gives CDR1 SGDLS, CDR2 YYNGEE. Written as DNA, the CDR3 is TGTGCCAGCACCCCGGGGGAAGCAGGTCTTTACGAGCAGTACTTC. Its protein product is CASTPGEAGLYEQYF.

The J gene is TRBJ2-7, the V gene TRBV6-5; 8 bases line up with TRBD1. Losses at the gene ends were 2 bases for V and 0 bases for J; bases not matched to a gene: 0. Per germline, CDR1 MNHEY and CDR2 SVGAGI. The CDR3 extends over 14 amino acids. The CDR3: CASSYGQGSYEQYF. The DNA for the CDR3 is TGTGCCAGCAGTTACGGACAGGGCTCCTACGAGCAGTACTTC.

The chain has TRBV30 and TRBJ1-5, with unresolved D. CDR3 length: 14 amino acids. Looked up from germline, CDR1 is GTSNPN and CDR2 is SVGIG (reference sequence). V gave up 3 bases and J gave up 3 bases, with 12 bases separating them. The CDR3 coding sequence is TGTGCCTGGAGCGGTAGTGCTTTCAATCAGCCCCAGCATTTT. This codes for CAWSGSAFNQPQHF.

This chain joins TRBV7-2 and TRBJ2-7; D uncertain. The V gene lost 5 bases and the J gene lost 2 bases, with 13 bases spanning the gap. Looked up from germline, CDR1 is SGHTA and CDR2 is FQGNSA. The CDR3 extends over 14 amino acids. Written as DNA, the CDR3 is TGTGCCAGCAGCGCGGCAGACCGCCCCTACGAGCAGTACTTC. Translated: CASSAADRPYEQYF.

This sequence joins TRBV5-1 and TRBJ1-1; TRBD1 might be the D (5 bases). The germline gives CDR1 SGHRS, CDR2 YFSETQ. The V gene lost 0 bases and the J gene lost 0 bases, with 24 bases spanning the gap. The CDR3 loop spans 20 amino acids. The CDR3 DNA follows: TGCGCCAGCAGCTTGGGCGATGGTTGGGGAGGGGTCAAGATGAACACTGAAGCTTTCTTT. Its translation: CASSLGDGWGGVKMNTEAFF.

V usage is TRBV7-3 and J usage is TRBJ2-1; D possibly corresponds to TRBD2 (6 bases). CDR1 and CDR2 from the germline V gene are SGHTA and FQGTGA. The length of the CDR3 is 15 residues. V was cut by 5 bases and J by 0 bases, with 11 bases left in between. CDR3 DNA sequence: TGTGCCAGCAGCGACACTAGCTTCTCCTACAATGAGCAGTTCTTC. Protein product: CASSDTSFSYNEQFF.

The V call is TRBV7-2, the J call TRBJ2-3, with 8 bases that match TRBD1. The CDR3 contains 13 residues. V trimming: 5 bases; J trimming: 12 bases; junction bases outside the gene matches: 10. The germline gives CDR1 SGHTA, CDR2 FQGNSA. CDR3 DNA sequence: TGTGCCAGCAGCGCCAGGCCAGGGGGCCCCCAGTATTTT. Protein product: CASSARPGGPQYF.

This chain joins TRBV19 and TRBJ2-7; 8 nucleotides line up with TRBD2. The germline V gene encodes CDR1 LNHDA and CDR2 SQIVND (reference sequence). V shed 0 bases and J 1 base; nucleotides not matched to a gene: 5. This CDR3 is 16 amino acids long. In DNA, the CDR3 is TGTGCCAGTAGTATAGAAGGCGGGGGGCGATCCTACGAGCAGTACTTC. It yields the protein CASSIEGGGRSYEQYF.

In this sample, this clone turned up once. The J gene is TRBJ1-3, the V gene TRBV7-2; TRBD1 might be the D (5 bases). Trimming removed 5 bases from V and 4 bases from J, with 15 bases in between. Germline assignment: CDR1 SGHTA and CDR2 FQGNSA. The CDR3 loop spans 15 amino acids. CDR3 loop: CASSPGWGQGNTIYF. CDR3 sequence (DNA): TGTGCCAGCAGCCCCGGTTGGGGCCAGGGAAACACCATATATTTT.

The chain couples TRBV7-2 to TRBJ1-2; D unresolved. The CDR3 is 14 amino acids. Germline V gene sequence: CDR1 SGHTA, CDR2 FQGNSA. With 0 bases removed from V and 7 bases from J, the gap between germline ends came to 12 bases. CDR3 in amino acids: CASSLAAVSSGYTF. The CDR3 DNA sequence: TGTGCCAGCAGCTTAGCCGCGGTTTCAAGTGGCTACACCTTC. The full variable domain, its missing parts supplied by reference TRBV7-2 and TRBJ1-2, is GAGVSQSPSNKVTEKGKDVELRCDPISGHTALYWYRQSLGQGLEFLIYFQGNSAPDKSGLPSDRFSAERTGGSVSTLTIQRTQQEDSAVYLCASSLAAVSSGYTFGSGTRLTVV.

The gene calls are TRBV19 and TRBJ2-4; D is unresolved. The CDR3 has 14 amino acids. Trimming took 9 bases from V and 0 from J, leaving 12 bases between them. Germline assignment: CDR1 LNHDA and CDR2 SQIVND (reference sequence). The CDR3 loop is CARRPTVAKNIQYF. CDR3 sequence (DNA): TGTGCCAGACGCCCCACAGTAGCCAAAAACATTCAGTACTTC.

CDR3: CASSELDVWRADFPYEQYF. The CDR3, as DNA: TGTGCCAGCAGTGAGTTAGATGTGTGGAGGGCAGATTTTCCCTACGAGCAGTACTTC. The V and J genes are TRBV2 and TRBJ2-7; D perhaps matches TRBD2 (6 bases). The CDR3 has 19 amino acids. From germline, CDR1 is SNHLY and CDR2 FYNNEI. V lost 3 bases and J lost 2, with 26 bases in between.

J is TRBJ2-4 and V is TRBV7-9; D is possibly TRBD1 (6 bases). The germline V gene has CDR1 SEHNR and CDR2 FQNEAQ (reference sequence). Trimming pared 5 bases from V and 6 bases from J, leaving 17 bases between. The CDR3 has 15 residues. CDR3 DNA: TGTGCCAGCAGCCCGCCTTACAGGGTGGGAAACATTCAGTACTTC. Translation gives CASSPPYRVGNIQYF.

The chain employs TRBV18 and TRBJ1-5; 7 bases line up with TRBD1. The junction had 5 bases not matched to a gene; V was cut back by 3 bases and J by 6 bases. In germline, CDR1 is KGHSH, CDR2 LQKENI. This CDR3 is built from 14 residues. In DNA form, the CDR3 reads TGTGCCAGCTCACCTCAGGGGGGCAGTCAGCCCCAGCATTTT. Translating it yields CASSPQGGSQPQHF.

The V and J genes are TRBV29-1 and TRBJ2-3, with D unclear. Trimming stripped 6 bases from V and 0 bases from J, with 13 bases between. CDR1 and CDR2 from the germline V gene are SQVTM and ANQGSEA. CDR3 length: 14 residues. The CDR3: CSVARLTSTDTQYF. The DNA of the CDR3 is TGCAGCGTGGCACGACTTACTAGCACAGATACGCAGTATTTT.

This clone was detected once. This chain connects TRBV5-6 to TRBJ2-2, with 9 bases that match TRBD2. V lost 4 bases, J lost 6 bases, and 10 bases stayed unmatched. This CDR3 region has 16 residues. Germline CDR1 SGHDT, CDR2 YYEEEE. DNA of the CDR3: TGTGCCAGCAGCCCCATGATAGCGGGAGACGCCGGGGAGCTGTTTTTT. Its translation: CASSPMIAGDAGELFF. Drawing the rest from reference TRBV5-6 and TRBJ2-2, the complete variable domain is DAGVTQSPTHLIKTRGQQVTLRCSPKSGHDTVSWYQQALGQGPQFIFQYYEEEERQRGNFPDRFSGHQFPNYSSELNVNALLLGDSALYLCASSPMIAGDAGELFFGEGSRLTVL.

This chain links TRBV5-1 with TRBJ2-3; D is perhaps TRBD1 (7 bases). Looked up from germline, CDR1 is SGHRS and CDR2 is YFSETQ. Deletions cut 4 bases from V and 7 bases from J, with 16 bases between. The CDR3 length is 14 residues. The CDR3 reads CASSPQGGPYTQYF. In DNA form, the CDR3 reads TGCGCCAGCAGCCCCCAGGGGGGCCCGTATACGCAGTATTTT. Complete variable domain (other parts from reference TRBV5-1 and TRBJ2-3): KAGVTQTPRYLIKTRGQQVTLSCSPISGHRSVSWYQQTPGQGLQFLFEYFSETQRNKGNFPGRFSGRQFSNSRSEMNVSTLELGDSALYLCASSPQGGPYTQYFGPGTRLTVL.

This chain uses TRBV9 with TRBJ2-1, with 9 nucleotides matching TRBD2. The V gene end was trimmed by 0 bases and the J gene end by 4 bases; junction bases not matched to a gene: 8. Germline-derived CDR1 and CDR2 are SGDLS and YYNGEE. The CDR3 is 17 amino acids. The CDR3: CASSVAWRTSAYNEQFF. CDR3 nucleotides: TGTGCCAGCAGCGTAGCATGGAGGACTAGCGCTTACAATGAGCAGTTCTTC.

The chain is built from TRBV10-3 and TRBJ1-6; maybe TRBD1 (6 bases). CDR1 is ENHRY and CDR2 is SYGVKD in the germline V gene. The germline V and J ends were trimmed by 7 bases and 7 bases, with 14 bases remaining between them. The CDR3 runs to 14 residues. The CDR3 bases are TGTGCCATCAACCCCGGCAGGGGAAATTCACCCCTCCACTTT. This codes for CAINPGRGNSPLHF.